The 20 T cell receptor beta chains below were found in one sample sequenced in a study of T cells in tuberculosis. TCRdb's copy holds only in-frame clones and misses some; the assay was immunoSEQ multiplex PCR. Of around 22,000 clones listed, around 95% are singletons. Specimen: PBMCs. The receptor source for this set is a donor aged 5 to 30 with latent tuberculosis or without tuberculosis infection.

The count of this clone is one. This chain uses TRBV7-9 with TRBJ2-3; D is possibly TRBD2 (5 bases). The V and J ends lost 1 base and 3 bases respectively, with 5 bases between them. Germline CDR1 is SEHNR and CDR2 is FQNEAQ (reference sequence). This CDR3 region has 13 residues. CDR3 sequence (DNA): TGTGCCAGCAGCTTAGGGACTACAGATACGCAGTATTTT. Translated: CASSLGTTDTQYF.

The CDR3 region has the DNA TGTGCCAGCAGTTTACAGACGAGCTCCTACAATGAGCAGTTCTTC. Its translation: CASSLQTSSYNEQFF. The chain carries TRBV2 and TRBJ2-1; D unclear. The CDR3 loop spans 15 amino acids. With 5 bases removed from V and 0 bases from J, the gap between germline ends came to 11 bases. Germline V gene data show CDR1 as SNHLY and CDR2 as FYNNEI.

The CDR3 DNA follows: TGCGCCAGCAGCTTGGATCTAGCGGGGGGGCCAGATACGCAGTATTTT. As protein: CASSLDLAGGPDTQYF. The genes are TRBV5-1 and TRBJ2-3; TRBD2 matches 12 bases. J was trimmed by 4 bases and V by 0 bases; bases with no gene match: 3. Looked up from germline, CDR1 is SGHRS and CDR2 is YFSETQ. The CDR3 is 16 amino acids.

The chain recombines TRBV7-9 with TRBJ1-1, with 10 nucleotides matching TRBD1. In germline, CDR1 is SEHNR, CDR2 FQNEAQ (reference sequence). This CDR3 comprises 14 residues. J lost 7 bases, V lost 5 bases, and 7 bases had no gene match. The CDR3 DNA reads as TGTGCCAGCAGCGACGGGACAGGGGCTATTGAAGCTTTCTTT. Its protein is CASSDGTGAIEAFF.

The chain uses TRBV5-4 and TRBJ2-3, with 7 bases matching TRBD1. From germline, CDR1 is SGHNT and CDR2 YYREEE (reference sequence). After removal of 3 bases from V and 1 base from J, the junction contained 5 bases not matched to a gene. The CDR3 has 15 amino acids. The chain's CDR3 is CASSYPGQRTDTQYF. For the CDR3, the DNA is TGTGCCAGCAGCTACCCGGGACAGCGCACAGATACGCAGTATTTT.

This chain links TRBV11-2 with TRBJ1-1; no reliable D call. The CDR3 totals 13 residues. CDR1 is SGHAT, CDR2 FQNNGV, per germline. V lost 6 bases to trimming and J lost 2 bases, with 10 bases between them. The CDR3 loop is CASRASFNTEAFF. CDR3 bases: TGTGCCAGCAGGGCTAGCTTCAACACTGAAGCTTTCTTT.

CDR3 in DNA: TGTGCCAGCCCCCCGGCGGGGGGCACTGAAGCTTTCTTT. Protein product: CASPPAGGTEAFF. The V call is TRBV28, the J call TRBJ1-1, with D maybe TRBD1 (5 bases). CDR3 length: 13 residues. Trimming left V 8 bases short and J 4 bases short, with 14 bases between. CDR1 and CDR2 from the germline V gene are MDHEN and SYDVKM.

The chain is built from TRBV7-9 and TRBJ1-4; D remains ambiguous. The germline CDR1 and CDR2 sequences are SEHNR and FQNEAQ (reference sequence). With 4 bases removed from V and 7 bases from J, the gap between germline ends came to 16 bases. The CDR3 sequence is 15 residues long. As DNA, the CDR3 is TGTGCCAGCAGCTCCCATTGGGAGGAAGGTGAAAAACTGTTTTTT. It translates to CASSSHWEEGEKLFF.

V is TRBV6-5 and J is TRBJ2-2; 11 bases are a match to TRBD1. The CDR3 runs 14 residues. Trimming took 7 bases from V and 6 from J; bases not matched to a gene: 4. CDR1 and CDR2 from the germline V gene are MNHEY and SVGAGI. DNA of the CDR3: TGTGCCAGCAAGGGACAGGGGGACGCCGGGGAGCTGTTTTTT. This codes for CASKGQGDAGELFF.

The V call is TRBV2, the J call TRBJ1-2; tentative D call: TRBD1 (5 bases). Germline CDR1 SNHLY, CDR2 FYNNEI. The CDR3 extends over 12 amino acids. V lost 7 bases and J lost 7, with 13 bases in between. The CDR3 coding sequence is TGTGCCAGCACAGGGCTTTCGGGTGGCTACACCTTC. This sequence encodes CASTGLSGGYTF.

The rearrangement joins TRBV30 to TRBJ2-2, with TRBD2 matching over 8 bases. The CDR3 covers 16 residues. The germline gives CDR1 GTSNPN, CDR2 SVGIG (reference sequence). V lost 5 bases, J lost 6 bases, and 14 bases stayed unmatched. The CDR3 region is CAWVQSSGEESGELFF. The CDR3 bases are TGTGCCTGGGTACAGAGTAGCGGGGAGGAGTCCGGGGAGCTGTTTTTT.

This clone was seen only once. In DNA, the CDR3 is TGTGCCAGCAGCTTAGGTGGACTCTCCACGGCGACCCAGTACTTC. Protein product: CASSLGGLSTATQYF. The chain has TRBV11-3 and TRBJ2-5; D might be TRBD2 (5 bases). Trimming cost V 1 base and J 7 bases, with 16 bases left between them. The germline V gene has CDR1 SGHNT and CDR2 YENEEA. CDR3 length equals 15 residues.

This chain connects TRBV5-4 to TRBJ2-5, with a possible D match to TRBD1 (5 bases). The V gene's germline CDR1 is SGHNT and CDR2 YYREEE (reference sequence). The germline V and J ends were trimmed by 3 bases and 5 bases, with 20 bases remaining between them. The CDR3 is 16 residues long. The chain's CDR3 is CASSSQGSSRRETQYF. The CDR3 DNA reads TGTGCCAGCAGCTCGCAGGGTTCTTCACGTCGGGAGACCCAGTACTTC.

The genes are TRBV6-5 and TRBJ2-7, with 8 bases matching TRBD1. The CDR3 sequence is 11 residues long. CDR1 and CDR2 (germline): MNHEY, SVGAGI. With 6 bases clipped from V and 9 bases from J, the junction kept 4 bases outside the gene matches. The CDR3 bases are TGTGCCAGCAGAGGACAGGGTAGGCAGTACTTC. Translating gives CASRGQGRQYF.

In this sample, this clone turned up once. The chain has TRBV4-1 and TRBJ1-5; a weak D match, TRBD1 (6 bases). Trimming shortened V by 5 bases and J by 4 bases, and 12 bases separated the two germline ends. This CDR3 contains 14 residues. Germline CDR1 and CDR2: MGHRA and YSYEKL. The CDR3 reads CASSSGGPNQPQHF. CDR3 in DNA: TGCGCCAGCAGCTCTGGGGGCCCAAATCAGCCCCAGCATTTT.

The CDR3 protein is CASSQGLQGWPEAFF. CDR3 bases: TGCGCCAGCAGCCAAGGACTACAGGGGTGGCCTGAAGCTTTCTTT. The rearrangement uses TRBV4-1 and TRBJ1-1; 7 bases are shared with TRBD1. V lost 1 base and J lost 6; bases outside the gene matches: 8. Germline V lookup: CDR1 MGHRA, CDR2 YSYEKL. This CDR3 spans 15 amino acids.

The rearrangement joins TRBV4-1 to TRBJ2-7, with D possibly matching TRBD1 (8 bases). CDR1 and CDR2 (germline): MGHRA, YSYEKL. CDR3 length equals 15 residues. V was pared by 2 bases and J by 3 bases, with 14 bases between. The CDR3 coding sequence is TGCGCCAGCAGCCAAAATACAGGGGGGGGCTACGAGCAGTACGTC. As protein: CASSQNTGGGYEQYV.

The chain has TRBV5-5 and TRBJ1-1; D is ambiguous. The germline gives CDR1 SGHKS, CDR2 YYEKEE (reference sequence). The V end was cut by 1 base, the J end by 4 bases, with 8 bases between. The length of the CDR3 is 13 residues. CDR3 protein: CASSLSPGTEAFF. The CDR3 nucleotides are TGTGCCAGCAGCTTGAGCCCTGGCACTGAAGCTTTCTTT.

The rearrangement joins TRBV5-4 to TRBJ1-3; no definite D call. In germline, CDR1 is SGHNT, CDR2 YYREEE (reference sequence). The V end lost 0 bases, the J end lost 4 bases, and 8 bases lay between the germline ends. There are 14 residues in the CDR3. This chain's CDR3 is CASSLAGEGNTIYF. Here the CDR3 DNA reads TGTGCCAGCAGCTTGGCCGGGGAGGGAAACACCATATATTTT.

The V gene is TRBV5-4, the J gene TRBJ1-2; TRBD1 matches at 10 bases. Germline lookup yields CDR1 SGHNT and CDR2 YYREEE (reference sequence). After removal of 1 base from V and 3 bases from J, the junction contained 18 bases not matched to a gene. The CDR3 extends over 20 amino acids. The CDR3 reads CASSLFGNGDRGREDYGYTF. CDR3 in DNA: TGTGCCAGCAGCTTGTTTGGTAATGGAGACAGGGGGCGCGAAGACTATGGCTACACCTTC.